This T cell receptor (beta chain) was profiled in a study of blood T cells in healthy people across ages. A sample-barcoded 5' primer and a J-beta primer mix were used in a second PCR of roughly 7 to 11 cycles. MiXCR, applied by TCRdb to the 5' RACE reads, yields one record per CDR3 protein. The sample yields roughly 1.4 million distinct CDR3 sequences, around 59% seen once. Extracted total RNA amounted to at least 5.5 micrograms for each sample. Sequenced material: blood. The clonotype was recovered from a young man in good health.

In nucleotides, the CDR3 is TGTGCCAGCAGCCAAGCTGGGAGCGGGGGGGCGGGAGATACGCAGTATTTT. This gives the protein CASSQAGSGGAGDTQYF. J is TRBJ2-3 and V is TRBV4-2; 10 positions match TRBD2. The trim removed 1 base at V and 5 bases at J, leaving 9 bases unmatched. Germline V gene data show CDR1 as LGHNA and CDR2 as YNFKEQ. The CDR3 length is 17 residues.